The source of this T cell receptor (beta chain) is a study of shared clonotypes between healthy human individuals. Naive CD8 cells comprised CD45RO-negative, CCR7-positively selected cells, excluding terminally differentiated effector memory CD45RA+ cells. Per the germline V gene, CDR1 is SGDLS and CDR2 is YYNGEE. Trimming cost V 3 bases and J 2 bases, with 14 bases left between them. This CDR3 region has 15 residues. The data were produced by immunoSEQ multiplex PCR, yet TCRdb's version contains in-frame clones alone and is incomplete. The table records millions of clones, approximately 95% of them present only once.

The receptor comes from a man aged 18 to 29 in good health. Specimen: naive CD8+ T cells sorted from blood. The chain links TRBV9 to TRBJ2-5; D perhaps matches TRBD2 (6 bases). The CDR3 region is CASSASGLDQETQYF. The CDR3 DNA is TGTGCCAGCAGCGCCTCGGGACTGGATCAAGAGACCCAGTACTTC.